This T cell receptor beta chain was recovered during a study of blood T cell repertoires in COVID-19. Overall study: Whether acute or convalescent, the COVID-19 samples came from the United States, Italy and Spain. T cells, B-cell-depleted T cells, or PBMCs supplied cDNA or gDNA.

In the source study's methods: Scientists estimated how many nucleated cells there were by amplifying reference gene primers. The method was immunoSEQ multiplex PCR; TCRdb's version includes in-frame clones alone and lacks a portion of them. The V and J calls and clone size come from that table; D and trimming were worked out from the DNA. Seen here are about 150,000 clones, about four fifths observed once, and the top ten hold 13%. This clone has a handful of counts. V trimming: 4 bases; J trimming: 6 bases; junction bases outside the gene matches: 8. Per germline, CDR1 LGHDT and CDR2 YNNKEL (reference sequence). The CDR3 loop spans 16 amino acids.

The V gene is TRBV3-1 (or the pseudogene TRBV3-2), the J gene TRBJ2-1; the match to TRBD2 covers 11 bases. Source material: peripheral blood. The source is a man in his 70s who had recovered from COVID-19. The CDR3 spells CASSLSTSGGGNEQFF. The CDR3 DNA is TGTGCCAGCAGCCTCTCCACTAGCGGGGGCGGCAATGAGCAGTTCTTC.